A single T cell receptor (beta chain) is shown here with its context. Its antigen specificity is not known. Base qualities were left out, and no much larger clone turns up one base away. The sample is drawn from a study of T cell repertoires in cytomegalovirus infection (dated by TCRdb to between 2019 and 2020). About the investigation overall: Because public TCR beta signatures pointed to carriage of CMV infection together with the matching HLA type, the HLA type of each donor mattered for the analysis.

CDR1 is given as SGHTA and CDR2 as FQGNSA, both from the germline V gene. The trim is 0 bases for V and 3 bases for J, with a gap of 6 bases between the germline ends. From cysteine to phenylalanine, the CDR3 is 14 amino acids long. The retained sequence is limited to the CDR3, 42 bases, with the frame set at the first base. Instrument used: Illumina HiSeq 1500. Through fastp at Q25 and MiXCR, TCRdb rebuilt clones from the public reads, retaining in-frame beta chains. Each record represents a unique CDR3 protein, reported with the most common genes and DNA among its rows. Here the sample has around 450,000 distinct CDR3 sequences; approximately 31% occur a single time. In total, the top ten clones hold roughly an eighth of the sample. Broad study findings and their caveats: In both this cohort and an independent roughly 350-donor cohort, the cumulative frequency of public TCR beta family members distinguished carriers of CMV infection plus the relevant HLA type. The ex vivo response was dominated by HLA-C-restricted CMV-specific TCR beta clonotypes, which also provided the single most frequent clonotype in two of eight donors.

The source is a human donor in good health (CMV status not recorded). Some clones in this sample may be carry-over from other donors' samples. The chain couples TRBV7-2 to TRBJ1-5; a tentative D call is TRBD1 (6 bases match). Sequencing was carried out using PBMCs. This receptor carries the CDR3 CASSLAGANQPQHF. The nucleotide sequence is given as TGTGCCAGCAGCTTAGCGGGGGCCAATCAGCCCCAGCATTTT.